The source of this T cell receptor (beta chain) is a study of blood T cell repertoires in COVID-19. Methods used by the authors: Reference gene primer amplification gave nucleated cell count estimates. Measured with immunoSEQ multiplex PCR; TCRdb has only the in-frame clones, and not every one. V and J calls and clone size are those listed in that table; D and trimming were worked out from the DNA. The table records 150,000 to 200,000 clones, roughly 84% of them present only once. Between the trimmed V and J ends, which lost 3 bases and 2 bases, there was a span of 15 bases. Germline-derived CDR1 and CDR2 are SGDLS and YYNGEE. CDR3 length: 16 residues.

The receptor's source is a human donor with acute or convalescent COVID-19. The donor label of this sample is uncertain. The V and J genes are TRBV9 and TRBJ2-1; a possible D gene is TRBD1 (6 bases). What was sequenced was peripheral blood. CDR3 in amino acids: CASSERVQGPYNEQFF. DNA of the CDR3: TGTGCCAGCAGCGAGAGAGTACAGGGTCCCTACAATGAGCAGTTCTTC.